Listed below are T cell receptor beta chains from one sample, sequenced in a study of cytomegalovirus exposure and HLA in healthy donors. Sequenced by immunoSEQ multiplex PCR; TCRdb stores in-frame clones only, minus some. The table includes under 200,000 clones, 70% to 80% detected once. Sequences were obtained from PBMCs. These receptors were obtained from a man aged 25-45 years in good health and CMV-seropositive. Both conserved end residues are part of each CDR3. The D gene is left open where the match is weak. The listing skips clone size in some rows; elsewhere it reads once, few, many or a size class.

clone_size	v_call	j_call	d_call	cdr3_aa	cdr3_nt
-	TRBV2	TRBJ2-5	TRBD2	CASSENGGGAEETQYF	TGTGCCAGCAGTGAGAATGGCGGGGGGGCCGAGGAGACCCAGTACTTC
many	TRBV21-1	TRBJ2-3	-	CASSKETAGVKDTQYF	TGTGCCAGCAGCAAAGAAACGGCAGGGGTTAAAGATACGCAGTATTTT
-	TRBV11-2	TRBJ1-5	-	CASSGTSNNQPQHF	TGTGCCAGCAGCGGGACAAGTAACAATCAGCCCCAGCATTTT
-	TRBV13	TRBJ2-2	TRBD2	CASSVALAGENTGELFF	TGTGCCAGCAGCGTAGCGCTAGCGGGGGAGAACACCGGGGAGCTGTTTTTT
-	TRBV5-1	TRBJ2-1	-	CASSGGAGRSYNEQFF	TGCGCCAGCAGCGGCGGGGCGGGGCGCTCCTACAATGAGCAGTTCTTC
-	TRBV15	TRBJ2-6	-	CATSILGGIGANVLTF	TGTGCCACCAGCATCCTCGGGGGTATCGGGGCCAACGTCCTGACTTTC
-	TRBV7-2	TRBJ2-5	-	CASSLGSLSETQYF	TGTGCCAGCAGCTTAGGGAGTCTGAGCGAGACCCAGTACTTC
-	TRBV27	TRBJ2-7	TRBD2	CASSRSGGPSEQYF	TGTGCCAGCAGTAGGAGCGGGGGCCCCTCCGAGCAGTACTTC
-	TRBV6-1	TRBJ2-3	-	CASSEDLSDTQYF	TGTGCCAGCAGTGAAGACTTGTCAGATACGCAGTATTTT
-	TRBV7-6	TRBJ2-5	TRBD1	CASSPLTGQETQYF	TGTGCCAGCAGCCCTCTGACAGGGCAAGAGACCCAGTACTTC
-	TRBV25-1	TRBJ2-5	-	CASSESGNQETQYF	TGTGCCAGCAGTGAATCGGGGAACCAAGAGACCCAGTACTTC
few	TRBV9	TRBJ2-7	-	CASSSQGYEQYF	TGTGCCAGCAGCTCACAGGGCTACGAGCAGTACTTC
-	TRBV7-9	TRBJ2-2	-	CASSLRTANTGELFF	TGTGCCAGCAGCTTAAGGACAGCCAACACCGGGGAGCTGTTTTTT
-	TRBV2	TRBJ1-5	-	CAGAGGLTQPQHF	TGTGCCGGAGCGGGAGGGTTGACTCAGCCCCAGCATTTT
-	TRBV20-1	TRBJ2-1	-	CGTSPYNEQFF	TGCGGGACTTCGCCCTACAATGAGCAGTTCTTC